These T cell receptor beta chains were read from a single sample in a study of T cell clones after liver transplantation. Clones were sequenced by immunoSEQ multiplex PCR, and TCRdb holds only the in-frame ones, with some missing. The table shows 95,000 to 110,000 clones, with approximately 85% occurring only once. Here the sequenced sample was CD4+ T cells from blood, taken before liver transplant. These receptors came from a human donor who received a liver transplant. The CDR3 runs from the conserved cysteine through the conserved F or W. A D gene is named only where the DNA matches it firmly. Some rows mark clone size as missing; the rest say once, few, many or name a class of expanded clone.

TRBV2	-	TRBD1	TRBJ2-1	CASTRQGFYNEQFF	TGTGCCAGCACTCGACAGGGCTTCTACAATGAGCAGTTCTTC
TRBV18	-	-	TRBJ1-1	CASSPRMAQGGITEAFF	TGTGCCAGCTCACCAAGGATGGCCCAGGGCGGTATAACTGAAGCTTTCTTT
TRBV7-3	-	TRBD2	TRBJ2-3	CASSSGLAGGPDTQYF	TGTGCCAGCAGCTCCGGACTAGCGGGAGGCCCAGATACGCAGTATTTT
TRBV15	-	-	TRBJ1-1	CATSRDTNTEAFF	TGTGCCACCAGCAGAGATACGAACACTGAAGCTTTCTTT
TRBV19	-	TRBD2	TRBJ2-1	CATRRGGSYNEQFF	TGTGCCACCCGGCGCGGGGGCTCCTACAATGAGCAGTTCTTC
TRBV27	-	TRBD2	TRBJ2-2	CASSFLPGLAGITGELFF	TGTGCCAGCAGTTTCCTACCGGGACTAGCGGGTATAACCGGGGAGCTGTTTTTT
TRBV5-4	-	-	TRBJ2-3	CASSYNSPSTDTQYF	TGTGCCAGCAGCTATAATTCCCCCAGCACAGATACGCAGTATTTT
TRBV7-2	-	-	TRBJ2-7	CASSLGGAYYEQYF	TGTGCCAGCAGCTTAGGTGGGGCCTACTACGAGCAGTACTTC
TRBV5-1	many	-	TRBJ2-7	CASSFSLATLEQYF	TGCGCCAGCAGCTTTTCACTAGCTACCCTGGAGCAGTACTTC
TRBV10-3	once	-	TRBJ2-7	CAILMDHSYEQYF	TGTGCCATCCTGATGGACCACTCCTACGAGCAGTACTTC
TRBV28	-	TRBD2	TRBJ2-5	CASSKLAGVETQYF	TGTGCCAGCAGTAAACTAGCGGGAGTAGAGACCCAGTACTTC
TRBV10-3	-	-	TRBJ2-4	CAISESIGGLAKNIQYF	TGTGCCATCAGTGAGTCGATCGGGGGACTAGCCAAAAACATTCAGTACTTC
TRBV7-2	-	-	TRBJ2-7	CASSLSGGVSYEQYF	TGTGCCAGCAGCCTCTCGGGCGGGGTCTCCTACGAGCAGTACTTC
TRBV5-1	once	-	TRBJ2-5	CASSPLGRSEYF	TGCGCCAGCAGCCCACTAGGGCGTTCGGAGTACTTC
TRBV2	few	TRBD2	TRBJ2-7	CASGTGTRSYEQYF	TGTGCCAGCGGAACCGGGACTAGGAGCTACGAGCAGTACTTC
TRBV11-2	once	TRBD2	TRBJ2-2	CASNRGLAGGTGELFF	TGTGCCAGCAACCGGGGACTAGCGGGAGGTACCGGGGAGCTGTTTTTT
TRBV5-1	-	-	TRBJ2-4	CASSLYPDKSKNIQYF	TGCGCCAGCAGCTTGTATCCGGACAAATCCAAAAACATTCAGTACTTC
TRBV5-4	-	-	TRBJ2-4	CASSLRTGMEYF	TGTGCCAGCAGCTTAAGAACAGGGATGGAGTACTTC
TRBV28	-	-	TRBJ1-2	CASSLGASIYGYTF	TGTGCCAGCAGTTTAGGGGCAAGTATCTATGGCTACACCTTC
TRBV4-1	-	TRBD2	TRBJ2-3	CASSQALAGVTDTQYF	TGCGCCAGCAGCCAAGCACTAGCGGGGGTAACAGATACGCAGTATTTT
TRBV9	-	TRBD1	TRBJ1-4	CASSVGATGAPINEKLFF	TGTGCCAGCAGCGTAGGGGCGACAGGGGCCCCGATTAATGAAAAACTGTTTTTT
TRBV28	-	TRBD1	TRBJ1-5	CASRGQFNQPQHF	TGTGCCAGCAGGGGACAGTTCAATCAGCCCCAGCATTTT
TRBV4-1	-	-	TRBJ1-2	CASSQDPANNYGYTF	TGCGCCAGCAGCCAAGATCCGGCGAATAACTATGGCTACACCTTC
TRBV6-1	-	-	TRBJ1-6	CASNGVAYNSPLHF	TGTGCCAGCAACGGAGTCGCCTATAATTCACCCCTCCACTTT
TRBV9	-	-	TRBJ1-2	CASSVAGSPNYGYTF	TGTGCCAGCAGCGTGGCCGGATCCCCAAACTATGGCTACACCTTC
TRBV2	-	TRBD2	TRBJ2-7	CASSDRTSGLREQYF	TGTGCCAGCAGTGACCGGACTAGCGGTCTGCGCGAGCAGTACTTC
TRBV6-1	-	-	TRBJ1-1	CASSEAGGEAFF	TGTGCCAGCAGTGAAGCGGGGGGTGAAGCTTTCTTT
TRBV5-1	-	-	TRBJ1-6	CASSPTGWDSPLHF	TGCGCCAGCAGCCCGACCGGGTGGGATTCACCCCTCCACTTT
TRBV5-1	once	TRBD2	TRBJ2-5	CASSYPRGGQETQYF	TGCGCCAGCAGCTACCCCCGCGGGGGGCAAGAGACCCAGTACTTC
TRBV27	once	-	TRBJ2-1	CASRRESPNNEQFF	TGTGCCAGCAGGCGGGAATCCCCCAACAATGAGCAGTTCTTC
TRBV10-2	-	-	TRBJ1-6	CASNLDLNSPLHF	TGCGCCAGCAATCTGGATCTAAATTCACCCCTCCACTTT
TRBV29-1	-	-	TRBJ2-5	CSVGETETQYF	TGCAGCGTTGGTGAGACAGAGACCCAGTACTTC
TRBV7-2	-	-	TRBJ2-3	CASGGAGDTQYF	TGTGCCAGCGGCGGGGCAGGAGATACGCAGTATTTT
TRBV18	-	-	TRBJ1-1	CASSPKEEAFF	TGTGCCAGCTCACCAAAGGAAGAAGCTTTCTTT
TRBV12-5	few	-	TRBJ2-3	CASAPGLDRDTQYF	TGTGCTAGTGCCCCGGGACTGGACCGAGATACGCAGTATTTT
TRBV7-3	few	-	TRBJ1-1	CASSSGQPNTEAFF	TGTGCCAGCAGCTCTGGACAGCCGAACACTGAAGCTTTCTTT
TRBV15	-	TRBD1	TRBJ2-1	CATSRAGQSFYNEQFF	TGTGCCACCAGCAGAGCGGGACAGAGTTTCTACAATGAGCAGTTCTTC
TRBV18	-	-	TRBJ1-2	CASSRSTDSTNYGYTF	TGTGCCAGCTCACGCTCGACAGACAGTACTAACTATGGCTACACCTTC
TRBV5-5	-	-	TRBJ1-5	CASRRGDIAGNQPQHF	TGTGCCAGCCGTCGCGGGGATATAGCAGGCAATCAGCCCCAGCATTTT
TRBV28	-	-	TRBJ1-5	CASSSPAPGGNQPQHF	TGTGCCAGCAGTTCCCCGGCCCCTGGGGGCAATCAGCCCCAGCATTTT
TRBV7-3	-	TRBD1	TRBJ1-2	CASSFTGGDGYTF	TGTGCCAGCAGCTTTACAGGGGGCGATGGCTACACCTTC
TRBV27	-	TRBD1	TRBJ2-1	CASSLETDRVNEQFF	TGTGCCAGCAGTTTAGAGACAGACAGGGTCAATGAGCAGTTCTTC
TRBV29-1	-	TRBD1	TRBJ2-1	CSVTGQGAYEQFF	TGCAGCGTTACCGGACAGGGGGCGTATGAGCAGTTCTTC
TRBV2	-	-	TRBJ2-3	CASSEGQSMAGTQYF	TGTGCCAGCAGTGAAGGGCAGTCAATGGCGGGGACGCAGTATTTT
TRBV27	-	TRBD1	TRBJ1-2	CASSLSGTGYGYTF	TGTGCCAGCAGTTTATCGGGGACAGGCTATGGCTACACCTTC
TRBV5-1	-	TRBD2	TRBJ2-3	CASSQVGLVTDTQYF	TGCGCCAGCAGCCAGGTGGGACTAGTTACAGATACGCAGTATTTT
TRBV7-8	-	-	TRBJ2-1	CASSWGSGRSYNEQFF	TGTGCCAGCAGCTGGGGCAGCGGGCGGTCCTACAATGAGCAGTTCTTC
TRBV7-9	-	TRBD2	TRBJ2-7	CASSLAISGAYSYEQYF	TGTGCCAGCAGCTTAGCGATTAGCGGGGCCTACTCCTACGAGCAGTACTTC
TRBV9	-	TRBD1	TRBJ1-4	CASSVGPGQGFDEKLFF	TGTGCCAGCAGCGTAGGTCCGGGACAGGGATTTGATGAAAAACTGTTTTTT
TRBV25-1	-	-	TRBJ2-7	CASSRGLTGEQYF	TGTGCCAGCAGTAGAGGCCTCACGGGAGAGCAGTACTTC
TRBV5-1	-	-	TRBJ2-7	CASAPVAQVAGSSYEQYF	TGCGCCAGCGCGCCGGTGGCCCAGGTGGCGGGGAGCTCCTACGAGCAGTACTTC
TRBV5-1	-	-	TRBJ1-3	CASSSQGTGNTIYF	TGCGCCAGCAGCTCCCAGGGAACTGGAAACACCATATATTTT
TRBV7-6	-	TRBD1	TRBJ2-2	CASSFTGVTGELFF	TGTGCCAGCAGCTTCACAGGGGTGACCGGGGAGCTGTTTTTT
TRBV19	-	TRBD1	TRBJ1-4	CASTNTGRGREKLFF	TGTGCCAGCACCAATACGGGCAGGGGGCGTGAAAAACTGTTTTTT
TRBV5-1	-	-	TRBJ2-5	CASSNDRTEETQYF	TGCGCCAGCAGCAATGACAGGACAGAAGAGACCCAGTACTTC
TRBV28	-	-	TRBJ1-2	CASMGGTNYGYTF	TGTGCCAGCATGGGAGGGACCAACTATGGCTACACCTTC
TRBV7-6	-	-	TRBJ2-3	CASSLVATSATDTQYF	TGTGCCAGCAGCTTAGTTGCCACTTCCGCCACAGATACGCAGTATTTT
TRBV6-5	-	-	TRBJ2-7	CASSYSWGGLSEQYF	TGTGCCAGCAGTTACTCGTGGGGCGGATTATCCGAGCAGTACTTC
TRBV5-6	-	-	TRBJ2-3	CASSIQLGAQYF	TGTGCCAGCAGCATACAACTAGGGGCGCAGTATTTT
TRBV6-4	-	TRBD1	TRBJ2-3	CASSEGQGTDTQYF	TGTGCCAGCAGTGAGGGACAGGGGACAGATACGCAGTATTTT